Each of the 28 T cell receptor beta chains below was sequenced from the same sample in a study of cytomegalovirus exposure and HLA in healthy donors (dated by TCRdb to 2017 to 2019). The library was obtained by the immunoSEQ multiplex PCR assay. For the multiplex PCR, a mixture combining 60 forward primers for TCR Vbeta segments and 13 reverse primers for TCR Jbeta segments was used. This is the immuneACCESS table as TCRdb keeps it, with only in-frame sequences that have V and J called. A part of the clones is gone; compared with another copy, unresolved V genes explain less than half, and the rest is unexplained. The sample table lists fewer than 200,000 clones, more than 70% of them with a count of one. The ten top clones hold around 4.3% of the sample. The sample comprised PBMCs. The receptors here all came from a woman aged 50 to 60 in good health and CMV-seropositive.

This chain links TRBV29-1 with TRBJ1-1; 9 bases match TRBD1. The V segment lost 0 bases and the J segment 1 base; nucleotides outside the gene matches: 12. The CDR3 consists of 18 residues. CDR1 is SQVTM and CDR2 is ANQGSEA in the germline V gene. The CDR3 loop reads CSVEDIPDRGHRNTEAFF. CDR3 nucleotide sequence: TGCAGCGTTGAAGATATACCGGACAGGGGACATAGGAACACTGAAGCTTTCTTT.

This clone was seen more than once but under ten times. The genes are TRBV28 and TRBJ1-2; TRBD1 is a possible D gene (5 bases). This CDR3 has 16 amino acids. In germline, CDR1 is MDHEN, CDR2 SYDVKM. V was shortened by 2 bases and J by 2 bases, with 15 bases between the two germline ends. In nucleotides, the CDR3 is TGTGCCAGCAGTTTAGGCCGAGCTAAGGGGAACTATGGCTACACCTTC. It encodes CASSLGRAKGNYGYTF.

The chain is built from TRBV6-5 and TRBJ1-1; D gene ambiguous. Trimming took 1 base from V and 2 from J, leaving 8 bases between them. Germline CDR1 MNHEY, CDR2 SVGAGI. There are 14 residues in the CDR3. CDR3 amino acids: CASSYWPVNTEAFF. The DNA for the CDR3 is TGTGCCAGCAGTTACTGGCCAGTCAACACTGAAGCTTTCTTT.

The rearrangement joins TRBV20-1 to TRBJ2-1, with a possible D match to TRBD1 (6 bases). Trimming cost V 5 bases and J 15 bases, with 17 bases left between them. CDR3 size: 11 residues. The germline V gene encodes CDR1 DFQATT and CDR2 SNEGSKA (reference sequence). The CDR3 coding sequence is TGCAGTGCTCTCAGGGGCGATGTCAGGTTCTTC. It yields the protein CSALRGDVRFF.

V is TRBV5-1 and J is TRBJ2-1; 10 positions agree with TRBD2. The germline V gene encodes CDR1 SGHRS and CDR2 YFSETQ. The CDR3 runs 16 residues. Germline trimming cut 0 bases from V and 3 bases from J; bases unmatched to any gene: 3. CDR3 in DNA: TGCGCCAGCAGCTTGGAGGCTAGCGGGAGCTACAATGAGCAGTTCTTC. This sequence encodes CASSLEASGSYNEQFF.

This clone occurred once. The chain joins TRBV10-3 to TRBJ2-1; 14 bases are shared with TRBD2. The germline V gene has CDR1 ENHRY and CDR2 SYGVKD. Germline trimming cut 3 bases from V and 9 bases from J; bases unmatched to any gene: 13. The CDR3 covers 18 residues. DNA of the CDR3: TGTGCCATCAGTGACCTAATACTGACTAGCGGGGGGGCAGGTGAGCAGTTCTTC. It specifies CAISDLILTSGGAGEQFF.

The CDR3 region is CASSLRASGPYEQYF. As DNA, the CDR3 is TGTGCCAGCAGCTTAAGGGCTAGCGGGCCCTACGAGCAGTACTTC. The rearrangement uses TRBV7-3 and TRBJ2-7; 8 nucleotides agree with TRBD2. The germline CDR1 and CDR2 sequences are SGHTA and FQGTGA. With V trimmed by 1 base and J by 2 bases, 4 bases remained unmatched. The CDR3 is 15 residues long.

The chain links TRBV5-5 to TRBJ1-6; the D gene is possibly TRBD1 (5 bases). V lost 0 bases and J 9 bases, leaving 16 bases between the germline ends. The CDR3 length is 16 residues. Germline V gene sequence: CDR1 SGHKS, CDR2 YYEKEE (reference sequence). This chain's CDR3 is CASSLDPQGVGSPLHF. CDR3 sequence (DNA): TGTGCCAGCAGCTTGGATCCCCAGGGTGTGGGTTCACCCCTCCACTTT. The full variable domain, rest sourced from reference TRBV5-5 and TRBJ1-6, is DAGVTQSPTHLIKTRGQQVTLRCSPISGHKSVSWYQQVLGQGPQFIFQYYEKEERGRGNFPDRFSARQFPNYSSELNVNALLLGDSALYLCASSLDPQGVGSPLHFGNGTRLTVT.

The chain is built from TRBV21-1 and TRBJ2-1; the D call TRBD1 from the table was never checked on the DNA. TRBV21-1 is an annotated pseudogene. The CDR3 is 13 amino acids. The CDR3 nucleotides read TGTGCCTTTACAGGGGAAAGGGGCGATGAGCAGTTCTTC. Translation: CAFTGERGDEQFF.

V usage is TRBV28 and J usage is TRBJ2-1; 8 bases align to TRBD2. The CDR3 is made up of 14 amino acids. The V gene end was trimmed by 6 bases and the J gene end by 8 bases; junction bases not matched to a gene: 9. The germline V gene has CDR1 MDHEN and CDR2 SYDVKM. CDR3 sequence: CASRTSGTRDEQFF. The CDR3 bases are TGTGCCAGCAGGACAAGCGGGACTAGGGATGAGCAGTTCTTC.

The rearrangement uses TRBV4-1 and TRBJ1-5; D uncertain. CDR3 length: 15 amino acids. V lost 4 bases and J 3 bases, leaving 13 bases between the germline ends. Germline V CDR1 and CDR2: MGHRA, YSYEKL. The CDR3 bases are TGCGCCAGCAGCCTCCGAGAGGGCTTCAATCAGCCCCAGCATTTT. It codes for CASSLREGFNQPQHF.

This clone was seen a few times. The chain couples TRBV7-2 to TRBJ2-5, with TRBD2 matching over 7 bases. Per the germline V gene, CDR1 is SGHTA and CDR2 is FQGNSA. The CDR3 totals 14 residues. The V and J ends lost 4 bases and 4 bases, in that order; junction bases with no gene match: 6. For the CDR3, the DNA is TGTGCCAGCAGCTACTTCTGGGGGGGAGAGACCCAGTACTTC. Its protein product is CASSYFWGGETQYF. The full variable domain, with the rest looked up from reference TRBV7-2 and TRBJ2-5, is GAGVSQSPSNKVTEKGKDVELRCDPISGHTALYWYRQSLGQGLEFLIYFQGNSAPDKSGLPSDRFSAERTGGSVSTLTIQRTQQEDSAVYLCASSYFWGGETQYFGPGTRLLVL.

The sample holds one count of this clone. This sequence joins TRBV28 and TRBJ2-1; 8 bases map to TRBD2. V shed 5 bases and J 6 bases; nucleotides not matched to a gene: 12. CDR1 is MDHEN, CDR2 SYDVKM, per germline. The CDR3 runs 16 residues. CDR3 region: CASSNTLAGASNEQFF. As DNA, the CDR3 is TGTGCCAGCAGTAATACCCTAGCGGGCGCGTCCAATGAGCAGTTCTTC.

The V and J genes are TRBV4-1 and TRBJ2-1; D is uncertain. The CDR3 length is 15 residues. V dropped 0 bases and J dropped 0 bases, with 6 bases sitting between them. Germline V gene sequence: CDR1 MGHRA, CDR2 YSYEKL. The CDR3 reads CASSQDRSSYNEQFF. The CDR3 coding sequence is TGCGCCAGCAGCCAAGATAGGAGCTCCTACAATGAGCAGTTCTTC.

This clone was observed a few times. The CDR3 region is CASSLDRGRDTEAFF. CDR3 nucleotides: TGCGCCAGCAGCCTAGACAGGGGGCGCGACACTGAAGCTTTCTTT. This chain connects TRBV4-3 to TRBJ1-1, with 10 bases aligning to TRBD1. Per germline, CDR1 LGHNA and CDR2 YSLEER. This CDR3 is 15 amino acids long. Losses at the gene ends were 4 bases for V and 3 bases for J; bases not matched to a gene: 5.

V is TRBV5-1 and J is TRBJ1-2; 10 nucleotides line up with TRBD1. This CDR3 has 15 amino acids. Germline lookup yields CDR1 SGHRS and CDR2 YFSETQ. With 4 bases clipped from V and 4 bases from J, the junction kept 7 bases outside the gene matches. The CDR3 here is CASSTGTGARYGYTF. The DNA for the CDR3 is TGCGCCAGCAGCACAGGGACAGGGGCTCGCTATGGCTACACCTTC.

V is TRBV4-1 and J is TRBJ2-2, with 8 bases identical to TRBD2. Germline V gives CDR1 MGHRA, CDR2 YSYEKL. V dropped 4 bases and J dropped 4; count of bases not matched to a gene: 11. The CDR3 has 17 amino acids. DNA for the CDR3: TGCGCCAGCAGCCGAAGTGCACTAGCGGTGGCCACCGGGGAGCTGTTTTTT. This sequence encodes CASSRSALAVATGELFF.

About this clone itself: One end of the junction fails to match germline, which may point to a read error. The rearrangement links TRBV4-2 to TRBJ1-6; 8 bases are a match to TRBD1. The CDR3 loop spans 13 amino acids. Germline V gene sequence: CDR1 LGHNA, CDR2 YNFKEQ. The CDR3 reads CASSRNPGTGLFF. As DNA, the CDR3 is TGTGCCAGCAGCCGGAACCCCGGGACAGGTCTTTTCTTT.

The rearrangement uses TRBV5-8 and TRBJ1-1; 9 bases agree with TRBD1. There are 17 residues in the CDR3. In germline, CDR1 is SGHTS, CDR2 YDEGEE. J lost 0 bases, V lost 1 base, and 7 bases had no gene match. Written as DNA, the CDR3 is TGTGCCAGCAGCTTGCCCGGGACAGGGATATTGAACACTGAAGCTTTCTTT. Protein product: CASSLPGTGILNTEAFF.

The rearrangement links TRBV12-5 to TRBJ2-1; 10 bases line up with TRBD1. The V segment lost 5 bases and the J segment 0 bases; nucleotides outside the gene matches: 1. There are 15 residues in the CDR3. Germline CDR1 reads LGHNT; CDR2 reads FRNRAP. The CDR3 DNA is TGTGCTAGTGGTAGGACAGGGGGCTCCTACAATGAGCAGTTCTTC. This translates into CASGRTGGSYNEQFF.

The chain couples TRBV5-1 to TRBJ1-1; D perhaps matches TRBD1 (5 bases). CDR1 and CDR2 (germline): SGHRS, YFSETQ. This CDR3 has 13 amino acids. Between the trimmed V and J ends, which lost 0 bases and 8 bases, there was a span of 11 bases. CDR3 sequence reads: CASSLAAGIEAFF. CDR3 coding DNA: TGCGCCAGCAGCTTGGCCGCAGGGATCGAAGCTTTCTTT. The full variable domain, rest sourced from reference TRBV5-1 and TRBJ1-1, is KAGVTQTPRYLIKTRGQQVTLSCSPISGHRSVSWYQQTPGQGLQFLFEYFSETQRNKGNFPGRFSGRQFSNSRSEMNVSTLELGDSALYLCASSLAAGIEAFFGQGTRLTVV.

This clone was detected a few times. V usage is TRBV6-6 and J usage is TRBJ1-1; D unresolved. The CDR3 runs to 12 residues. Germline CDR1 MNHNY, CDR2 SVGAGI (reference sequence). V was cut by 5 bases and J by 5 bases, with 9 bases left in between. CDR3 residues: CASSLGQTEAFF. Here the CDR3 DNA reads TGTGCCAGCAGTCTTGGGCAGACTGAAGCTTTCTTT.

V gene TRBV5-1 combines with J gene TRBJ2-1, with 9 bases identical to TRBD2. The CDR3 contains 17 residues. J was trimmed by 3 bases and V by 4 bases; bases with no gene match: 11. Germline V lookup: CDR1 SGHRS, CDR2 YFSETQ. CDR3 nucleotide sequence: TGCGCCAGCAGCCCCTCCTATTTGACTAGCGGCTACAATGAGCAGTTCTTC. This codes for CASSPSYLTSGYNEQFF.

This clone was counted only a few times. This rearrangement joins TRBV19 to TRBJ1-2; TRBD1 agrees at 7 bases. V gave up 10 bases and J gave up 4 bases; unmatched junction bases: 12. There are 14 residues in the CDR3. Germline CDR1 is LNHDA and CDR2 is SQIVND (reference sequence). In nucleotides, the CDR3 is TGTGCCATAAGAGAGAGGGGGCACAGCTATGGCTACACCTTC. Translating gives CAIRERGHSYGYTF.

J is TRBJ1-2 and V is TRBV6-5; 10 bases are a match to TRBD1. Germline V gives CDR1 MNHEY, CDR2 SVGAGI. Losses at the gene ends were 5 bases for V and 3 bases for J; bases not matched to a gene: 6. This CDR3 has 15 residues. The CDR3 DNA is TGTGCCAGCAGTCGACAGGGGGCGCAAGACTATGGCTACACCTTC. It translates to CASSRQGAQDYGYTF.

CDR3 amino acids: CASSPQAGAGANVLTF. CDR3 coding DNA: TGTGCCAGCAGCCCACAAGCGGGCGCTGGGGCCAACGTCCTGACTTTC. The chain employs TRBV11-2 and TRBJ2-6, with D perhaps matching TRBD2 (6 bases). V lost 5 bases to trimming and J lost 2 bases, with 13 bases between them. CDR3 length equals 16 residues. Germline loops: CDR1 SGHAT, CDR2 FQNNGV.

The chain combines TRBV5-1 with TRBJ2-6, with 7 bases lining up with TRBD1. This CDR3 has 18 amino acids. Germline CDR1 and CDR2: SGHRS and YFSETQ. Trimming at V came to 3 bases and at J to 0 bases, leaving 9 bases not matched to a gene. The CDR3 region is CASSSPTGAFSGANVLTF. The CDR3 nucleotides read TGCGCCAGCAGCTCCCCAACAGGGGCCTTCTCTGGGGCCAACGTCCTGACTTTC.

The rearrangement uses TRBV7-3 and TRBJ2-3; 9 bases map to TRBD2. This CDR3 region has 15 residues. The junction had 5 bases not matched to a gene; V was cut back by 5 bases and J by 2 bases. CDR1 is SGHTA, CDR2 FQGTGA, per germline. CDR3 nucleotide sequence: TGTGCCAGCAGCCCCCGGACTAGCGCCACAGATACGCAGTATTTT. Translating it yields CASSPRTSATDTQYF. The full variable domain, completed using reference TRBV7-3 and TRBJ2-3, is GAGVSQTPSNKVTEKGKYVELRCDPISGHTALYWYRQSLGQGPEFLIYFQGTGAADDSGLPNDRFFAVRPEGSVSTLKIQRTERGDSAVYLCASSPRTSATDTQYFGPGTRLTVL.